This is a list of T cell receptor beta chains from one sample in a study of PD-L1 blockade in urothelial cancer. Only in-frame clones appear in the TCRdb table, and some are missing; sequencing was by immunoSEQ multiplex PCR. The sample consists of some 30,000 clones, 70% to 90% of them appearing once. The starting material was PBMCs, obtained around atezolizumab (anti-PD-L1) treatment. These receptors came from a man aged 50 to 59 with urothelial cancer. CDR3s include the opening cysteine and the closing phenylalanine or tryptophan. Each record gives: V gene, CDR3 length, J gene, D gene, clone size, CDR3 protein, CDR3 DNA. D genes are given only for firm matches. The size of a clone is reported for some rows only, either as once, few or many, or as a class for expanded clones.

TRBV10-2	14	TRBJ2-5	TRBD2	-	CATWTSGGYGTQYF	TGCGCCACCTGGACTAGCGGGGGGTACGGGACCCAGTACTTC
TRBV19	16	TRBJ2-7	TRBD1	-	CASSIETGGFIGEQYF	TGTGCCAGTAGTATAGAAACAGGGGGCTTTATCGGCGAGCAGTACTTC
TRBV15	16	TRBJ2-1	TRBD2	-	CATSPRRGRGGDEQFF	TGTGCCACCAGCCCCCGGCGGGGGAGAGGCGGGGATGAGCAGTTCTTC
TRBV28	14	TRBJ2-7	TRBD2	-	CASSFSGRSYEQYF	TGTGCCAGCAGTTTTAGCGGGAGGTCCTACGAGCAGTACTTC
TRBV6-6	12	TRBJ1-1	TRBD1	-	CASSWDSREAFF	TGTGCCAGCAGTTGGGACAGCCGGGAAGCTTTCTTT
TRBV10-3	16	TRBJ2-2	-	-	CAISVGLAANTGELFF	TGTGCCATCAGTGTGGGTCTAGCCGCTAACACCGGGGAGCTGTTTTTT
TRBV28	14	TRBJ2-7	-	-	CASSLTLADYEQYF	TGTGCCAGCAGTTTAACGCTTGCAGACTACGAGCAGTACTTC
TRBV27	15	TRBJ2-7	TRBD1	-	CASKGGTGESYEQYF	TGTGCCAGCAAAGGGGGGACAGGGGAGTCCTACGAGCAGTACTTC
TRBV9	15	TRBJ2-3	-	-	CASSVAGGNTDTQYF	TGTGCCAGCAGCGTAGCGGGGGGCAACACAGATACGCAGTATTTT
TRBV27	17	TRBJ2-1	TRBD2	-	CASSPSGLADSYNEQFF	TGTGCCAGCAGTCCATCGGGACTAGCGGACTCCTACAATGAGCAGTTCTTC
TRBV6-4	17	TRBJ1-5	-	once	CASSVRARGNNNQPQHF	-
TRBV6-5	13	TRBJ2-7	-	-	CASQTDGGYEQYF	TGTGCCAGCCAAACAGACGGAGGCTACGAGCAGTACTTC
TRBV7-2	16	TRBJ2-7	TRBD2	-	CASSHTYSGRSGEQYF	TGTGCCAGCAGCCATACTTATAGCGGGAGGTCGGGTGAGCAGTACTTC
TRBV29-1	14	TRBJ2-5	-	-	CSVGPGFQKETQYF	TGCAGCGTTGGGCCGGGGTTTCAAAAAGAGACCCAGTACTTC
TRBV5-4	16	TRBJ2-7	TRBD2	few	CASSPGTSGSRYEQYF	TGTGCCAGCAGCCCAGGGACTAGCGGGAGTAGGTACGAGCAGTACTTC
TRBV27	14	TRBJ1-2	-	-	CASSSSTGIGGYTF	TGTGCCAGCAGTTCCTCAACAGGGATCGGTGGCTACACCTTC
TRBV20-1	11	TRBJ2-5	-	-	CSAIVKEPQYF	TGCAGTGCTATCGTAAAAGAGCCCCAGTACTTC
TRBV14	17	TRBJ2-5	TRBD1	few	CASSARDRGSSQETQYF	TGTGCCAGCAGCGCTCGGGACAGGGGATCTTCCCAAGAGACCCAGTACTTC
TRBV7-2	15	TRBJ2-1	-	few	CASSLAGGREYEQFF	TGTGCCAGCAGCTTAGCGGGAGGAAGGGAATATGAGCAGTTCTTC
TRBV5-4	15	TRBJ1-2	-	-	CASSRSSPEFYGYTF	TGTGCCAGCTCCCGGAGCAGCCCGGAGTTCTATGGCTACACCTTC
TRBV29-1	16	TRBJ2-3	TRBD2	-	CSVASGTSGGTDTQYF	TGCAGCGTTGCCTCCGGGACTAGCGGGGGAACAGATACGCAGTATTTT
TRBV30	15	TRBJ2-1	TRBD2	-	CAWTAGRLAGGEQFF	TGTGCCTGGACTGCGGGGAGGCTAGCGGGAGGGGAGCAGTTCTTC
TRBV2	15	TRBJ1-5	TRBD1	-	CASSSQTGGDQPQHF	TGTGCCAGCAGTTCACAAACAGGGGGCGATCAGCCCCAGCATTTT
TRBV7-2	14	TRBJ2-1	-	-	CASSLDFGAGKQFF	TGTGCCAGCAGCTTAGACTTTGGGGCCGGTAAGCAGTTCTTC
TRBV7-9	16	TRBJ2-1	TRBD1	-	CASSPGTGGNYNEQFF	TGTGCCAGCAGCCCAGGGACAGGGGGTAACTACAATGAGCAGTTCTTC
TRBV19	14	TRBJ1-5	-	-	CASSTLTGQQPQHF	TGTGCCAGTAGTACCCTTACAGGACAGCAGCCCCAGCATTTT
TRBV11-2	16	TRBJ2-6	TRBD2	-	CASSLGGGSGANVLTF	TGTGCCAGCAGCTTAGGGGGGGGGTCTGGGGCCAACGTCCTGACTTTC
TRBV5-4	14	TRBJ2-1	TRBD2	-	CASSLRAGGREQFF	TGTGCCAGCAGCTTAAGAGCGGGAGGGAGGGAGCAGTTCTTC
TRBV29-1	12	TRBJ2-5	TRBD1	-	CSVRQGQETQYF	TGCAGCGTTCGACAGGGCCAAGAGACCCAGTACTTC
TRBV27	15	TRBJ2-2	-	-	CASSTYTGNTGELFF	TGTGCCAGCAGTACCTATACAGGGAACACCGGGGAGCTGTTTTTT
TRBV6-4	16	TRBJ2-7	-	-	CASNTKNRDKLYEQYF	TGTGCCAGCAACACGAAAAATCGGGATAAACTCTACGAGCAGTACTTC
TRBV15	16	TRBJ2-7	-	-	CATSRDLLDRPYEQYF	TGTGCCACCAGCAGAGATCTTCTGGACAGACCCTACGAGCAGTACTTC
TRBV18	17	TRBJ1-5	TRBD1	-	CASSPPSGQGARQPQHF	TGTGCCAGCTCACCACCAAGCGGTCAGGGGGCGAGGCAGCCCCAGCATTTT
TRBV27	15	TRBJ2-6	-	-	CASSLGPSGANVLTF	TGTGCCAGCAGTCTTGGGCCCTCTGGGGCCAACGTCCTGACTTTC
TRBV19	16	TRBJ2-2	TRBD1	-	CASSSRTGMNTGELFF	TGTGCCAGTAGTTCGCGGACAGGTATGAACACCGGGGAGCTGTTTTTT
TRBV30	11	TRBJ2-7	-	-	CAWSDRREQYF	TGTGCCTGGAGTGACCGCCGGGAGCAGTACTTC
TRBV27	15	TRBJ2-1	-	-	CASSPTGSSYNEQFF	TGTGCCAGCAGCCCCACAGGGAGTTCCTACAATGAGCAGTTCTTC
TRBV9	15	TRBJ2-5	-	-	CASSVEGRYPETQYF	TGTGCCAGCAGCGTTGAAGGGAGGTACCCGGAGACCCAGTACTTC
TRBV6-1	14	TRBJ2-2	TRBD2	-	CASRTGGGTGELFF	TGTGCCAGCAGGACCGGGGGGGGCACCGGGGAGCTGTTTTTT
TRBV7-6	20	TRBJ2-2	TRBD2	-	CASSPGEVGLAGGGTGELFF	TGTGCCAGCAGCCCCGGGGAAGTAGGACTAGCGGGGGGGGGCACCGGGGAGCTGTTTTTT
TRBV28	15	TRBJ2-7	TRBD2	-	CATSPPSGRGYEQYF	TGTGCCACCTCCCCGCCTAGCGGGAGAGGATACGAGCAGTACTTC
TRBV27	18	TRBJ2-6	TRBD1	-	CASSPQTGWVSGANVLTF	TGTGCCAGCAGTCCCCAGACAGGGTGGGTCTCTGGGGCCAACGTCCTGACTTTC
TRBV7-2	15	TRBJ1-5	TRBD1	-	CASTQYTGGPQPQHF	TGTGCCAGCACCCAATACACAGGGGGCCCACAGCCCCAGCATTTT
TRBV11-3	15	TRBJ2-1	TRBD2	-	CASSRSGGAYNEQFF	TGTGCCAGCAGTCGGAGCGGGGGGGCCTACAATGAGCAGTTCTTC
TRBV4-3	14	TRBJ2-5	-	-	CASSQENDNETQYF	TGCGCCAGCAGCCAAGAGAACGACAATGAGACCCAGTACTTC
TRBV18	15	TRBJ1-1	TRBD1	few	CASSQGTGVNTEAFF	TGTGCCAGCTCACAGGGGACAGGGGTGAACACTGAAGCTTTCTTT
TRBV19	14	TRBJ1-1	-	-	CASRVSGINAEAFF	TGTGCCAGTAGGGTCTCGGGGATTAACGCTGAAGCTTTCTTT
TRBV19	13	TRBJ2-1	-	few	CASTSRQVNEQFF	TGTGCCAGTACTTCCAGACAAGTCAATGAGCAGTTCTTC
TRBV11-3	13	TRBJ2-7	-	-	CASSRGSAYEQYF	TGTGCCAGCAGCCGGGGGAGCGCCTACGAGCAGTACTTC
TRBV6-6	14	TRBJ1-3	-	-	CASSYDNSGNTIYF	TGTGCCAGCAGTTACGACAACTCTGGAAACACCATATATTTT
TRBV19	16	TRBJ2-5	-	few	CASSHRLFRGQETQYF	TGTGCCAGTAGCCATAGACTCTTCCGCGGCCAAGAGACCCAGTACTTC